The source of this TCR beta chain is a study of blood T cell repertoires in COVID-19. Looking at the study overall: From the United States, Italy and Spain came samples of acute and convalescent COVID-19. PBMCs, B-cell-depleted T cells, or T cells provided the cDNA or gDNA that made up the material.

Trimming at V came to 8 bases and at J to 5 bases, leaving 6 bases not matched to a gene. This CDR3 region has 14 residues. Germline V gene data show CDR1 as MNHEY and CDR2 as SVGAGI. Authors' data handling: For nucleated cells, counts were estimated from reference gene primer amplification. The repertoire was sequenced with immunoSEQ multiplex PCR; TCRdb's copy has only in-frame clones and lacks some. V and J calls plus clone size are reproduced from that table; the DNA served to infer D and trimming. Of about 220,000 clones in the sample, approximately 81% are singletons; the top ten hold 15% to 20%.

Material: peripheral blood. The receptor comes from a man aged 25-45 years with active or convalescent COVID-19. The V call is TRBV6-5, the J call TRBJ2-2; 9 positions agree with TRBD2. CDR3 sequence: CASRRLAETGELFF. The CDR3 coding sequence is TGTGCCAGCCGAAGACTAGCGGAGACCGGGGAGCTGTTTTTT.